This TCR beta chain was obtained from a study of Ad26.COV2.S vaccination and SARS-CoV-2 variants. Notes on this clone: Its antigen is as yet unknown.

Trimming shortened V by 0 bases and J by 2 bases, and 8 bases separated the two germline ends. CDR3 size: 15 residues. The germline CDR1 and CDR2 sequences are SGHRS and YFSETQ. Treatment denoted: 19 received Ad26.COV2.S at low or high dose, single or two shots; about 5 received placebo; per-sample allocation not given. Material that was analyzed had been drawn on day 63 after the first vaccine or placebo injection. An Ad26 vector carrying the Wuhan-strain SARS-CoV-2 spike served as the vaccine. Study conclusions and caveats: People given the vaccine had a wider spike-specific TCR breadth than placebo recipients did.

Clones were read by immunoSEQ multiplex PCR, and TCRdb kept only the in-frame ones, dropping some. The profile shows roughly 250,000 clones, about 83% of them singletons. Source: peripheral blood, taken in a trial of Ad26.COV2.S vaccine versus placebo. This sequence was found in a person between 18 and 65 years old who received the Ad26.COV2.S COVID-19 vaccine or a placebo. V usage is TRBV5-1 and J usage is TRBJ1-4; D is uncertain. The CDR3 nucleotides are TGCGCCAGCAGCTTGGAAGGGAAGACTAATGAAAAACTGTTTTTT. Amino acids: CASSLEGKTNEKLFF.